The rows below give T cell receptor beta chains drawn from one sample of a study of blood T cell repertoires in COVID-19. Sequencing used immunoSEQ multiplex PCR; TCRdb keeps in-frame clones, though not all of them. The sample gives around 270,000 clones, roughly 80% of which show up once; 4.2% is in the top ten. Sample: peripheral blood. The origin of the receptors is a man aged 55 to 70 with acute or convalescent COVID-19. The CDR3 runs from the conserved cysteine through the conserved F or W. Fields, in order: D gene, clone size, J gene, V gene, CDR3 protein, CDR3 DNA. D genes are given only for firm matches. Size is omitted from some rows. Given values are once, few, many or a class for expanded clones.

>TRBD2|NA|TRBJ2-3|TRBV4-2
CASSQDLGGGTDTQYF
TGTGCCAGCAGCCAAGATTTGGGAGGGGGCACAGATACGCAGTATTTT
>NA|NA|TRBJ2-2|TRBV3-1/TRBV3-2
CASSQTIAGTGELFF
TGTGCCAGCAGCCAAACCATCGCGGGAACCGGGGAGCTGTTTTTT
>NA|NA|TRBJ2-5|TRBV19
CASSIGSAVETQYF
TGTGCCAGTAGTATAGGCAGCGCGGTAGAGACCCAGTACTTC
>TRBD2|NA|TRBJ2-7|TRBV13
CASSRFVAGSSYEQYF
TGTGCCAGCAGTCGATTCGTAGCGGGGTCGTCCTACGAGCAGTACTTC
>NA|few|TRBJ1-3|TRBV7-9
CASSLGAPMGNTIYF
TGTGCCAGCAGCTTAGGTGCGCCAATGGGAAACACCATATATTTT
>NA|once|TRBJ2-3|TRBV19
CASSIGLPTDTQYF
TGTGCCAGTAGTATAGGACTACCCACAGATACGCAGTATTTT
>NA|few|TRBJ1-1|TRBV27
CASSLSGSEAFF
TGTGCCAGCAGTTTATCGGGCTCTGAAGCTTTCTTT
>TRBD2|NA|TRBJ2-5|TRBV3-1/TRBV3-2
CASSQEGLAGLDQETQYF
TGTGCCAGCAGCCAAGAGGGACTAGCGGGATTGGATCAAGAGACCCAGTACTTC
>TRBD2|NA|TRBJ2-1|TRBV18
CASSPKSPAGSYNEQFF
TGTGCCAGCTCACCAAAGTCTCCAGCGGGGTCCTACAATGAGCAGTTCTTC
>TRBD2|NA|TRBJ2-3|TRBV19
CVPASGRPFPRTDTQYF
TGTGTTCCAGCTAGCGGGAGGCCCTTTCCTCGCACAGATACGCAGTATTTT
>NA|NA|TRBJ2-7|TRBV9
CASSVAPGHQGHEQYF
TGTGCCAGCAGCGTAGCTCCGGGACACCAGGGCCACGAGCAGTACTTC
>TRBD2|once|TRBJ2-1|TRBV11-2
CASRELAGYNEQFF
TGTGCCAGCCGGGAACTAGCGGGCTACAATGAGCAGTTCTTC
>NA|NA|TRBJ2-5|TRBV11-1
CASSLVGTTQETQYF
TGTGCCAGCAGCTTAGTGGGGACAACTCAAGAGACCCAGTACTTC
>TRBD1|NA|TRBJ2-2|TRBV2
CASSRQGLNTGELFF
TGTGCCAGCAGCCGACAGGGTTTGAACACCGGGGAGCTGTTTTTT
>NA|NA|TRBJ2-3|TRBV19
CASSPSSTDTQYF
TGTGCCAGTAGTCCTTCTAGCACAGATACGCAGTATTTT
>NA|few|TRBJ2-3|TRBV7-2
CASIAGGPRDTQYF
TGTGCCAGCATCGCCGGAGGGCCAAGAGATACGCAGTATTTT
>NA|once|TRBJ1-6|TRBV5-1
CASSQTAVNSPLHF
TGCGCCAGCAGCCAGACAGCAGTTAATTCACCCCTCCACTTT
>NA|few|TRBJ2-5|TRBV5-5
CASSLYQEVPQETQYF
TGTGCCAGCAGCTTGTATCAGGAGGTCCCTCAAGAGACCCAGTACTTC
>NA|NA|TRBJ2-3|TRBV5-8
CASSLEVGRTQYF
TGTGCCAGCAGCTTGGAGGTGGGGCGAACGCAGTATTTT
>NA|NA|TRBJ2-7|TRBV11-3
CASSLNRAYEQYF
TGTGCCAGCAGCCTTAACAGGGCCTACGAGCAGTACTTC
>TRBD1|NA|TRBJ2-1|TRBV18
CASSPGQGRYNEQFF
TGTGCCAGCTCACCCGGACAGGGGCGGTACAATGAGCAGTTCTTC
>NA|NA|TRBJ2-2|TRBV5-1
CASSQGRGLAGELFF
TGCGCCAGCAGCCAAGGAAGGGGTCTGGCCGGGGAGCTGTTTTTT